This TCR beta chain was sequenced for a study of technical replicates of blood from a handful of donors. Method: immunoSEQ multiplex PCR; TCRdb's copy keeps in-frame clones and lacks some. Here the sample spans around 97,000 clones, roughly 96% being singletons. Between the trimmed V and J ends, which lost 10 bases and 8 bases, there was a span of 24 bases. Per germline, CDR1 MDHEN and CDR2 SYDVKM. The CDR3 consists of 15 residues. The J gene is TRBJ2-1, the V gene TRBV28, with no clear D. This clonotype originated in a human donor in good health. The specimen sequenced was T cells isolated from PBMCs. CDR3 in DNA: TGTGCCACCCGGCCGTTTGAGAGCAGGCACGATGAGCAGTTCTTC. Amino acids: CATRPFESRHDEQFF. Full variable domain (remainder filled in from reference TRBV28 and TRBJ2-1): DVKVTQSSRYLVKRTGEKVFLECVQDMDHENMFWYRQDPGLGLRLIYFSYDVKMKEKGDIPEGYSVSREKKERFSLILESASTNQTSMYLCATRPFESRHDEQFFGPGTRLTVL.